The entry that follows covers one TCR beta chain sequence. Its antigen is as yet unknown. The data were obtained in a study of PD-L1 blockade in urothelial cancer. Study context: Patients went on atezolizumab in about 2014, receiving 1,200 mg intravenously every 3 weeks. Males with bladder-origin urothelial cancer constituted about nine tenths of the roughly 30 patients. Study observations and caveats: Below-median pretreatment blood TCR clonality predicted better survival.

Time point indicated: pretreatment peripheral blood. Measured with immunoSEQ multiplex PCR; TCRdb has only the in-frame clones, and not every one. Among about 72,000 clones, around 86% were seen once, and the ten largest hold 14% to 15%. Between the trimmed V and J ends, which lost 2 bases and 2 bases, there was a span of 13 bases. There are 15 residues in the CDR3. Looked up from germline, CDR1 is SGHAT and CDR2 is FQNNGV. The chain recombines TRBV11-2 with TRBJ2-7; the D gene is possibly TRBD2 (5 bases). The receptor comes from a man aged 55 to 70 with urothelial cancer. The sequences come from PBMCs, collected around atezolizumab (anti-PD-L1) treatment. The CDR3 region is CASSLSAGTAYEQYF. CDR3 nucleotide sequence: TGTGCCAGCAGCTTATCGGCGGGCACCGCCTACGAGCAGTACTTC.